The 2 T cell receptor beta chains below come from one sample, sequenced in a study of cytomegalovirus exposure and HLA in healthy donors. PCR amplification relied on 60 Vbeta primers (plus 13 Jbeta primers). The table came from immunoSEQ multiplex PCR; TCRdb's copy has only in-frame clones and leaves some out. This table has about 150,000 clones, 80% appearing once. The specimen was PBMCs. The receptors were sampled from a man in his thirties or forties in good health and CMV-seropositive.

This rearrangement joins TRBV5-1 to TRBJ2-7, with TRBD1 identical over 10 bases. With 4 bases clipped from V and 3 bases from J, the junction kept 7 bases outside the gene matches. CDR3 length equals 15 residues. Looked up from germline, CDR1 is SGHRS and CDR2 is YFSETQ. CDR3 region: CASSQWTGGNYEQYF. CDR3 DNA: TGCGCCAGCAGCCAGTGGACAGGGGGAAACTACGAGCAGTACTTC.

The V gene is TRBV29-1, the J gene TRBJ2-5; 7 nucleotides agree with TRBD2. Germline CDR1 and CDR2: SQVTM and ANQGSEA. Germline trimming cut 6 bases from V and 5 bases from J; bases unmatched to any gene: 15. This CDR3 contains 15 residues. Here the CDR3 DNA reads TGCAGCGTCGCCGTCGTAACTAGCGAGGGCGAGACCCAGTACTTC. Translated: CSVAVVTSEGETQYF.